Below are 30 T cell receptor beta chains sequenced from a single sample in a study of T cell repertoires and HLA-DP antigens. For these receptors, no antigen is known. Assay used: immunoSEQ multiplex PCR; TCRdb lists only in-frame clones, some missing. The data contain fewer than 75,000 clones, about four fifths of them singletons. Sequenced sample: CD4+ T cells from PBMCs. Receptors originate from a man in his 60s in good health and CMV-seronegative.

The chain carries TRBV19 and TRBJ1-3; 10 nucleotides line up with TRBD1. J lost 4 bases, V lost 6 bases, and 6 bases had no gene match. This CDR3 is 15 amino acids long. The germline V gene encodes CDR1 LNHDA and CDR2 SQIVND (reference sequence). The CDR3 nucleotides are TGTGCCAGTAGCCGGGACAGGGGCGCAGGAAACACCATATATTTT. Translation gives CASSRDRGAGNTIYF.

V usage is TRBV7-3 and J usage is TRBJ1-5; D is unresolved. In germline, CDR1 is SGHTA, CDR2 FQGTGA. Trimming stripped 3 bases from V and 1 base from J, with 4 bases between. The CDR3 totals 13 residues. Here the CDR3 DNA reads TGTGCCAGCAGCTTGGACAGCAATCAGCCCCAGCATTTT. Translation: CASSLDSNQPQHF.

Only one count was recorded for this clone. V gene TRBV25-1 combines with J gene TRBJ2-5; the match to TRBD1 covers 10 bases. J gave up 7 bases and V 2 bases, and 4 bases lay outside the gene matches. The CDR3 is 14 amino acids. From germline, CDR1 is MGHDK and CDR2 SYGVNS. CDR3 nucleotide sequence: TGTGCCAGCAGTGAACGCCGGGACAGGGGGACCCAGTACTTC. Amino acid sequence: CASSERRDRGTQYF.

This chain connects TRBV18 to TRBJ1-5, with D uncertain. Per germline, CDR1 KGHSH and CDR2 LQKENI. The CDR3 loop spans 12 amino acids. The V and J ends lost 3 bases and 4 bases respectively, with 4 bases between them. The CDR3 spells CASSPENQPQHF. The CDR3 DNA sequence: TGTGCCAGCTCACCGGAGAATCAGCCCCAGCATTTT.

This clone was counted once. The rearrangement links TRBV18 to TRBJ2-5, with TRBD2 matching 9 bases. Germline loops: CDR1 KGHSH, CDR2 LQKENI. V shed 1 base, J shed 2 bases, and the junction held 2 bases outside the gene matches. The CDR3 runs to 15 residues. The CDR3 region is CASSPRTSAQETQYF. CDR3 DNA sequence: TGTGCCAGCTCACCACGGACTAGCGCACAAGAGACCCAGTACTTC. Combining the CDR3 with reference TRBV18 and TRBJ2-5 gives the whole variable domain NAGVMQNPRHLVRRRGQEARLRCSPMKGHSHVYWYRQLPEEGLKFMVYLQKENIIDESGMPKERFSAEFPKEGPSILRIQQVVRGDSAAYFCASSPRTSAQETQYFGPGTRLLVL.

The CDR3 DNA sequence: TGTGCCAGCAGACGACAGGCGAAAGGGACCCAGTACTTC. Protein: CASRRQAKGTQYF. This chain joins TRBV28 and TRBJ2-5, with D possibly matching TRBD1 (6 bases). V lost 6 bases and J 7 bases, leaving 15 bases between the germline ends. Germline CDR1 reads MDHEN; CDR2 reads SYDVKM. CDR3 length equals 13 residues.

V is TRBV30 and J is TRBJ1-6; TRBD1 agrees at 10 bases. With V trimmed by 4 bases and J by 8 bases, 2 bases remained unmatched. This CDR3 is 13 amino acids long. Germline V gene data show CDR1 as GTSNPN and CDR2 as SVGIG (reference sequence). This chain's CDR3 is CAWTGTGDSPLHF. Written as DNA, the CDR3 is TGTGCCTGGACCGGGACAGGGGATTCACCCCTCCACTTT. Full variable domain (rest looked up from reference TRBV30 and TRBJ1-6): SQTIHQWPATLVQPVGSPLSLECTVEGTSNPNLYWYRQAAGRGLQLLFYSVGIGQISSEVPQNLSASRPQDRQFILSSKKLLLSDSGFYLCAWTGTGDSPLHFGNGTRLTVT.

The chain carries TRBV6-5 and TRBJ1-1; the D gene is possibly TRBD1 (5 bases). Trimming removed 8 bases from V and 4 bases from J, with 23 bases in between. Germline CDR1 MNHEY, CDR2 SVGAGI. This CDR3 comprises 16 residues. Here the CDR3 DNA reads TGTGCCAGCGGTTCTTCGCGGGGCAGGGAGGTCACTGAAGCTTTCTTT. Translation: CASGSSRGREVTEAFF.

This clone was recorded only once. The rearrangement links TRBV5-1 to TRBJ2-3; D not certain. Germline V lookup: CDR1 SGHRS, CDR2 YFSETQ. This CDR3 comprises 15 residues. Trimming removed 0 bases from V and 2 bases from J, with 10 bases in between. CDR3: CASSLAVRNTDTQYF. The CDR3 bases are TGCGCCAGCAGCTTGGCCGTCCGTAACACAGATACGCAGTATTTT.

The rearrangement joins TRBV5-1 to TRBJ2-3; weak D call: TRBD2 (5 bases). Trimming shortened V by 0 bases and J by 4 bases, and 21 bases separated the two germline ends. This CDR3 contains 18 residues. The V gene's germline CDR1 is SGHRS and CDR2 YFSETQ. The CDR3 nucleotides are TGCGCCAGCAGCTTGGGGCTAGAACCGAGGGCTGATCCAGATACGCAGTATTTT. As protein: CASSLGLEPRADPDTQYF.

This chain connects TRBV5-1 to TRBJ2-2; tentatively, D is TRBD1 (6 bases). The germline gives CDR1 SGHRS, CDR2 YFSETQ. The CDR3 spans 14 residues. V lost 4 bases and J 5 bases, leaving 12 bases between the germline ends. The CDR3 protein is CASSPGTSTGELFF. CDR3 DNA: TGCGCCAGCAGCCCCGGGACATCTACCGGGGAGCTGTTTTTT.

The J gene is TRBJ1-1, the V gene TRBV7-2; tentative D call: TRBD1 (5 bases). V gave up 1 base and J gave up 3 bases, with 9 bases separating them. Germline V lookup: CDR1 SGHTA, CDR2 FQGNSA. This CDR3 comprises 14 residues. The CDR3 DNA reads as TGTGCCAGCAGCTTAGAGTCCAGGGACACTGAAGCTTTCTTT. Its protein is CASSLESRDTEAFF.

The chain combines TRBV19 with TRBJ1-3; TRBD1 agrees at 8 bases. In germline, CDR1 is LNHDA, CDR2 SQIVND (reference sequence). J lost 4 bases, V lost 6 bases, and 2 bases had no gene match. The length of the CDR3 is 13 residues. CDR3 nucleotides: TGTGCCAGTAGCCGGGACAGGGGAAACACCATATATTTT. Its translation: CASSRDRGNTIYF.

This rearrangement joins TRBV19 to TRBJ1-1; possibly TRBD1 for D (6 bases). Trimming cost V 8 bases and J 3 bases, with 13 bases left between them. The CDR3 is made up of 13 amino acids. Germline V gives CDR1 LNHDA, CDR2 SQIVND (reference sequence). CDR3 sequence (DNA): TGTGCCAGTTCAGGGGATGGGGACACTGAAGCTTTCTTT. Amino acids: CASSGDGDTEAFF.

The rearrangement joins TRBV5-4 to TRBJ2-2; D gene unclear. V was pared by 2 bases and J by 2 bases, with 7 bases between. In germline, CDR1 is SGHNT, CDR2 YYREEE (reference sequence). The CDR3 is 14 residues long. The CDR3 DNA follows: TGTGCCAGCAGCTTTGATCCAAACACCGGGGAGCTGTTTTTT. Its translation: CASSFDPNTGELFF. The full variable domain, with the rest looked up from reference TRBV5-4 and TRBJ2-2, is ETGVTQSPTHLIKTRGQQVTLRCSSQSGHNTVSWYQQALGQGPQFIFQYYREEENGRGNFPPRFSGLQFPNYSSELNVNALELDDSALYLCASSFDPNTGELFFGEGSRLTVL.

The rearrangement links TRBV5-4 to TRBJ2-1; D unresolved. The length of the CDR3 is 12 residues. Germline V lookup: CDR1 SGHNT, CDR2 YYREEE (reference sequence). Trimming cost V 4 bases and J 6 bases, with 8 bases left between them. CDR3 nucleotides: TGTGCCAGCAGCCGGCAGGCCAATGAGCAGTTCTTC. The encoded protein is CASSRQANEQFF. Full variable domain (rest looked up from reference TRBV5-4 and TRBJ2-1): ETGVTQSPTHLIKTRGQQVTLRCSSQSGHNTVSWYQQALGQGPQFIFQYYREEENGRGNFPPRFSGLQFPNYSSELNVNALELDDSALYLCASSRQANEQFFGPGTRLTVL.

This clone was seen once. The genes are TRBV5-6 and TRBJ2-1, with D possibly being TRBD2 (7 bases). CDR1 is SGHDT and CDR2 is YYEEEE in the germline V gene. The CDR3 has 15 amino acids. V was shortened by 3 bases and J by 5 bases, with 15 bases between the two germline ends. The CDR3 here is CASSSLRGGHNEQFF. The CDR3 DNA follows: TGTGCCAGCAGCTCGTTAAGGGGGGGTCACAATGAGCAGTTCTTC.

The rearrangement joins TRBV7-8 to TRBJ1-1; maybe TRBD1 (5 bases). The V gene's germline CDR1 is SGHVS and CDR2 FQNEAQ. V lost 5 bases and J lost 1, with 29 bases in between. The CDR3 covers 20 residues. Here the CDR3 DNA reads TGTGCCAGCAGCCCCCGAAGATCCCTCCGGGACGGACCACAGAACACTGAAGCTTTCTTT. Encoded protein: CASSPRRSLRDGPQNTEAFF.

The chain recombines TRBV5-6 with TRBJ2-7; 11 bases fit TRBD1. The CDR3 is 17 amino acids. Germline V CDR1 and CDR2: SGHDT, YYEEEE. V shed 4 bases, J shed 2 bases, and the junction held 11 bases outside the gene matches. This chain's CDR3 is CASSIDRGTGGPYEQYV. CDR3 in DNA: TGTGCCAGCAGCATAGACCGGGGGACAGGGGGGCCCTACGAGCAGTACGTC.

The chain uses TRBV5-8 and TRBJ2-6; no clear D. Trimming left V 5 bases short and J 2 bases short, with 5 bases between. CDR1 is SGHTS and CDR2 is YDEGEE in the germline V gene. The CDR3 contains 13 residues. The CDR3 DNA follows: TGTGCCAGCAGGCCGACTGGGGCCAACGTCCTGACTTTC. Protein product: CASRPTGANVLTF.

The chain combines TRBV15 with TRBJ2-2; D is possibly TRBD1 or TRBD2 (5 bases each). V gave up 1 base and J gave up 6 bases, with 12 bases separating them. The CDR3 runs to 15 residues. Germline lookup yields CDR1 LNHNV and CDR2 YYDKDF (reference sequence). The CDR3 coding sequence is TGTGCCACCAGCAGAGCCGGGACCGCAGCCGGGGAGCTGTTTTTT. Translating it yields CATSRAGTAAGELFF.

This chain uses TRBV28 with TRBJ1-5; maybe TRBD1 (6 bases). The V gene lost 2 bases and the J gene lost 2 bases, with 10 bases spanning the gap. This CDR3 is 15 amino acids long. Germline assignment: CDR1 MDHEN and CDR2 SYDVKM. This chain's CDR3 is CASSLAGAGNQPQHF. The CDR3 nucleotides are TGTGCCAGCAGTTTAGCAGGGGCCGGCAATCAGCCCCAGCATTTT.

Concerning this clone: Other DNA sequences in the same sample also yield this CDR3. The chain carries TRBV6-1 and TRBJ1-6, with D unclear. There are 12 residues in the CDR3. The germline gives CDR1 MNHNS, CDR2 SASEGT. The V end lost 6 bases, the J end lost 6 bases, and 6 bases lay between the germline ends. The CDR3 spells CASRQSNSPLHF. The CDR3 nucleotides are TGTGCCAGCAGACAGTCTAATTCACCCCTCCACTTT.

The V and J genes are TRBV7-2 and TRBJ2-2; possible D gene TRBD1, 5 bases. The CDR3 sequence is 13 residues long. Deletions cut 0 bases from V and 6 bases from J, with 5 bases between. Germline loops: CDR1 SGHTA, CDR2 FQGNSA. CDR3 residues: CASSLAGAGELFF. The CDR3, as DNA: TGTGCCAGCAGCTTAGCAGGGGCCGGGGAGCTGTTTTTT.

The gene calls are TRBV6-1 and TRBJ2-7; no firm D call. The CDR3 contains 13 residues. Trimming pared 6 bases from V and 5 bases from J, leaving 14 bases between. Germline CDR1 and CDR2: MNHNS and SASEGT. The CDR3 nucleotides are TGTGCCAGCAGCCGCGAGAGCCGTGACGAGCAGTACGTC. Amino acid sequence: CASSRESRDEQYV.

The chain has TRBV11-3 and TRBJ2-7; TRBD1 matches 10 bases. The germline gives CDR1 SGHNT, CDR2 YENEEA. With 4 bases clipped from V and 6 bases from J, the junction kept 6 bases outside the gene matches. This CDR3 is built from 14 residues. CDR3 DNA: TGTGCCAGCAGCTCGGACAGGGGGAACGCCGAGCAGTACTTC. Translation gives CASSSDRGNAEQYF.

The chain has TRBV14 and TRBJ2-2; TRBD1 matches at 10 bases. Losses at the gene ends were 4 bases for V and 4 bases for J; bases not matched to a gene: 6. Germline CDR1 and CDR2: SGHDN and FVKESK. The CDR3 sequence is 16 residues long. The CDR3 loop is CASSLRTGGITGELFF. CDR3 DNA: TGTGCCAGCAGCCTCCGGACAGGGGGGATCACCGGGGAGCTGTTTTTT.

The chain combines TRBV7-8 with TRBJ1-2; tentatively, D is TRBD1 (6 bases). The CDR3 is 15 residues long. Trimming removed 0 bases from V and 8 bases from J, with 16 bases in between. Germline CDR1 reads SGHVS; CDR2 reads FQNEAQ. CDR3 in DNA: TGTGCCAGCAGCTTAGCGGACAGCGGAAACCGGGGCTACACCTTC. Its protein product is CASSLADSGNRGYTF.

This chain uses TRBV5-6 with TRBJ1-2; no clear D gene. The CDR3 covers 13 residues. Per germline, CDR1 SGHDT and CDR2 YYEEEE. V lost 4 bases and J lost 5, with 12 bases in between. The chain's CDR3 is CASSLAARYGYTF. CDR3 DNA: TGTGCCAGCAGCCTGGCCGCTAGGTATGGCTACACCTTC.

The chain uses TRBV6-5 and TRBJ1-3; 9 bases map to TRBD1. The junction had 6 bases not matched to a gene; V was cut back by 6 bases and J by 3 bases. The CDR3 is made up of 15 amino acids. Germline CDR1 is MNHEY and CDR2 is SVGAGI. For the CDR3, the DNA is TGTGCCAGCAGACAAACAGGGGGCGGTGGAAACACCATATATTTT. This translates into CASRQTGGGGNTIYF.